This T cell receptor (beta chain) appears in the sequencing data of a study of CD8+ T cells in alopecia areata listed by TCRdb under 2018. About the full investigation: Treated patients were enrolled in an open-label pilot trial of oral tofacitinib, 5 to 10 mg twice daily, for moderate-to-severe alopecia areata. Patients stayed on tofacitinib for 6 to 18 months and then had 6 months of follow-up off drug so that delayed response and recurrence could be assessed. Disease severity in treated patients was measured with the SALT score, which quantifies the percentage of affected scalp surface area. To study T cell clonal expansion in alopecia areata, the researchers applied high-throughput TCRbeta sequencing to both the C3H/HeJ mouse model and human patients. Scalp tissue and sorted CD4+ and CD8+ peripheral blood T cells from patchy and totalis/universalis alopecia areata patients and from healthy controls were covered by human TCRbeta sequencing. Patients on tofacitinib were biopsied at baseline and after 4 and 24 weeks of treatment, and several of the patients also had a later scalp biopsy. Clonality in the scalp was compared among normal scalp (n=4), patchy alopecia areata scalp (n=8), and alopecia totalis/universalis scalp (n=8). RNA was extracted with the PAXgene miRNA kit for fixed scalp, the miRNeasy kit for PBMCs, and the RNeasy kit for mouse skin. immunoSEQ multiplex PCR using 35 Vbeta forward primers and 13 Jbeta reverse primers was used to amplify TCRbeta CDR3 regions. General findings and caveats noted by the study authors: With tofacitinib, both scalp clonality and the number of expanded CD8+ clones among the top 100 scalp clones went down significantly. Compared with mice, TCR sequences shared between patients were less clear, possibly partly because of HLA diversity across the patient population. During tofacitinib treatment, many expanded lesional clones remained in scalp and blood, and this persistence may partly explain relapse after treatment is stopped. Because the treated cohort was small and had just a single nonresponder, larger studies are needed to establish links between baseline CD8+ expansion and response. Compared with normal scalp, lesional scalp had higher clonality and more expanded CD8+ clones, particularly in alopecia totalis/universalis, a pattern that suggests antigenic drive. Resident alphabeta T cells in normal human skin are also sequenced, complicating scalp TCR repertoire analysis, unlike mouse skin dominated by gammadelta T cells.

Library construction relied on the immunoSEQ multiplex PCR assay. RNA was extracted from all samples and reverse transcribed into cDNA, which served as template for TCR sequencing. First-strand cDNA was synthesized using SuperScript III with a 2:1 mix of oligo-dT and random hexamers. A synthetic immune receptor repertoire was used to gauge amplification bias, and whatever bias remained was removed computationally. As for the original processing: Raw reads were preprocessed to remove errors, and CDR3 was defined according to IMGT conventions as the region from the conserved cysteine to phenylalanine. Clonality was computed by normalizing Shannon entropy by log2 of the number of productive unique TCRs and subtracting the result from 1. Whether each scalp clone was CD4 or CD8 was inferred by checking scalp TCRbeta sequences against the CD4 and CD8 repertoires from sorted blood. TCRdb re-hosts the immuneACCESS table, in-frame sequences only. Its copies lack some clones; in the studies checked, an unresolved V gene accounts for under half of them, and the cause for the rest is not known. V, J and clone size reflect that table, while D and trimming were determined from the DNA. The sample has a few hundred thousand clones on record, more than 30% of them singletons. The top ten constitute roughly 0.5% of the sample.

Looking up the germline V gene yields CDR1 SGHDN and CDR2 FVKESK. V loses 4 bases of germline sequence and J loses 1 base, and the interval between the two ends is 12 bases. From the cysteine through the phenylalanine, the CDR3 covers 15 amino acids. Just the 45-base CDR3 DNA is kept, in frame starting at base 1. This clone occurred once. Its antigen target is currently unknown. No base quality information exists; no much larger clone differs at one position. Read against the paper, the sample's treatment or condition label means: oral pan-JAK inhibitor, 5-10 mg twice daily. Peripheral blood and lesional scalp punch biopsies were obtained from patients with alopecia areata. PBMCs were separated by density centrifugation and stained for CD3, CD4 and CD8, after which CD4+ and CD8+ T cells were sorted on a FACSAria.

The sequence came from a human donor with alopecia areata. Source: CD4+ T cells sorted from blood, taken at approximately week 31, from a patient treated with tofacitinib. The V and J segments used are TRBV14 and TRBJ2-3; the D gene is not confidently resolved. The CDR3 has the sequence CASSPRVSGTDTQYF. At the DNA level, the sequence is TGTGCCAGCAGCCCCCGGGTATCGGGCACAGATACGCAGTATTTT.